The entry that follows covers one T cell receptor (beta chain) sequence. Its cognate antigen is unknown. TCRB transcripts that were expressed got sequenced, as all of the isolated RNA had been reverse transcribed. Naive, central memory and regulatory T cell samples produced a mean of about 3.5 million reads. Generated by immunoSEQ multiplex PCR, the TCRdb table keeps only in-frame clones and is missing some. The top ten clones hold around 0.12% of a sample with 500,000 to 800,000 clones, approximately 13% of them seen once. This sample was taken from a study of beta chain features in type 1 diabetes. Findings and limits, study-wide: A closer apparent resemblance between naive, central memory and Treg TCRB repertoires was seen in patients than in healthy donors. In every one of the four CD4+ subsets, TCRB CDR3s were moderately but significantly shorter in Type 1 diabetes patients.

One heparinised draw of blood, averaging around 120 mL, came from each donor. This receptor was taken from a man younger than 45 with type 1 diabetes. Input material: naive CD4+ T cells from blood.

DNA of the CDR3: TGTGCCAGCAGTTCCCTCGGAACAGGGGGAAGTCAGCCCCAGCATTTT. Translation gives CASSSLGTGGSQPQHF. This chain joins TRBV6-5 and TRBJ1-5, with 8 positions matching TRBD1. Trimming took 4 bases from V and 6 from J; bases not matched to a gene: 11. The CDR3 extends over 16 amino acids. Per the germline V gene, CDR1 is MNHEY and CDR2 is SVGAGI.